Listed below are T cell receptor beta chains from one sample, sequenced in a study of T cell responses to AZD1222 COVID-19 vaccine. Using immunoSEQ multiplex PCR, the repertoire was profiled, and TCRdb retains in-frame clones only, with some absent. Of approximately 100,000 clones in the sample, 85% to 90% were seen once. Material: peripheral blood, obtained on day 0 of AZD1222 vaccination. The receptors derive from an adult in good health. Both conserved end residues are trimmed from each CDR3.

J | V | length | CDR3
TRBJ1-5 | TRBV15 | 11 | ATSRGGQQPQH
TRBJ2-1 | TRBV7-2 | 12 | ASSPTGGHNEQF
TRBJ2-1 | TRBV7-6 | 14 | ASSELTGGDNNEQF
TRBJ1-5 | TRBV10-2 | 11 | ASRGDRNQPQH
TRBJ1-5 | TRBV18 | 11 | ASSAQGEQPQH
TRBJ1-2 | TRBV7-9 | 11 | ASSPERGQYYT
TRBJ1-1 | TRBV6-4 | 10 | ASRGWNTEAF
TRBJ2-7 | TRBV7-9 | 10 | ASSLGAGAWY
TRBJ2-7 | TRBV19 | 13 | ASRDAGTGTYEQY
TRBJ1-3 | TRBV18 | 14 | ASSQTGTGPGNTIY
TRBJ2-1 | TRBV5-6 | 14 | ASSLREAPLYNEQF
TRBJ2-7 | TRBV4-1 | 11 | ASSLAPPEVRY
TRBJ1-3 | TRBV11-2 | 13 | ASSSGSRGGNTIY
TRBJ1-1 | TRBV7-8 | 15 | ASSPELWGDMNTEAF
TRBJ2-7 | TRBV6-5 | 12 | ASSYENYADEQY
TRBJ1-5 | TRBV3-1/TRBV3-2 | 12 | ASSQAGGNQPQH
TRBJ1-2 | TRBV27 | 11 | ASTPGGARGYT